This T cell receptor (beta chain) comes out of a study of blood T cell repertoires in COVID-19 (dated by TCRdb to the early 2020s). With regard to the full study: Collaborator samples came from the United States, Italy and Spain and covered acute and convalescent phases of COVID-19. The material from the prospective study consisted of cDNA or gDNA derived from T cells, B-cell-depleted T cells, or PBMCs. Subjects who had been exposed to COVID-19, were actively infected with it, or had recovered from it provided the deeply sampled blood TCRbeta repertoires that made up the dataset. A freely available public database, intended as a resource for researchers studying the immune response to SARS-CoV-2, is where the repertoires were released. Samples came from the ongoing ImmuneRACE study (first 160 participants) plus 1,254 subjects from 6 global collaborators. Nearly every sample came with metadata listing a de-identified subject ID, COVID-19 status, age in years and sex. HLA class I and class II types, where available, came from metadata supplied by the sample provider rather than from assay-based typing.

What the authors observed across the whole study: The amount of clinical and demographic metadata varied by source and participant and was provided uncurated.

Collaborating institutions collected whole blood in K2EDTA tubes following their own protocols. For TCRbeta analysis, collaborators shipped samples as frozen whole blood, isolated PBMCs, or DNA extracted from either of those sample types. CDR1 is given as SGHVS and CDR2 as FQNEAQ, both from the germline V gene. The CDR3 has 15 amino acids, counting the end cysteine and phenylalanine. Only CDR3 DNA is held: 45 bases, read in frame from base 1. V is cut by 5 bases and J by 3 bases, and the space between the germline ends is 16 bases. The immunoSEQ Assay, a bias-controlled multiplex PCR, was used to amplify TCRbeta CDR3 regions from genomic DNA. The authors processed their data as follows. The number of nucleated cells in each sample was estimated by amplification of reference gene primers within the assay. Sequence reads were collapsed and filtered to measure the absolute abundance of every unique TCRbeta CDR3 rearrangement. For each sample, productive Simpson clonality was calculated as the square root of Simpson's diversity index across productive rearrangements. Here the immuneACCESS table is served through TCRdb, limited to in-frame sequences with V and J called. Missing clones are a known gap in these copies; in checked studies unresolved V genes cover under half, and the rest lacks a known reason. The DNA was the basis for D and trimming; V, J and clone size are from that table. The sample table contains about 200,000 clones; only one count was recorded for about 83% of them. The ten largest account for about 8.9% of the sample.

To note about this clone: The clone's antigen remains unknown. Per-base quality was not reported, and no clone a single base away is much larger than it.

The chain is assembled from TRBV7-8 and TRBJ1-1; confidence is insufficient to name the D gene. The sequenced material came from peripheral blood. The receptor comes from a woman in her 50s with acute or convalescent COVID-19. This receptor carries the CDR3 CASSPREVPYTEAFF. The DNA sequence is TGTGCCAGCAGCCCACGAGAGGTGCCGTACACTGAAGCTTTCTTT. Outside the CDR3, residues come from the reference TRBV7-8 and TRBJ1-1 proteins, so the full variable domain is: GAGVSQSPRYKVAKRGQDVALRCDPISGHVSLFWYQQALGQGPEFLTYFQNEAQLDKSGLPSDRFFAERPEGSVSTLKIQRTQQEDSAVYLCASSPREVPYTEAFFGQGTRLTVV.